This TCR beta chain was identified during a study of regulatory T cells in long-lasting Graves disease. Study-wide background: The criterion for persistent Graves' disease was over 5 years of antithyroid drugs with positive TSH receptor antibodies.

Libraries of TCR beta came from iRepertoire HTBI primers plus Arm-PCR of CDR3 regions. One entry per CDR3 protein results from TCRdb running MiXCR on the multiplex PCR reads. The data show about 460,000 distinct CDR3 sequences, roughly 23% seen once. Noted time point: persistent/refractory GD, antithyroid drugs over 5 years with positive TRAb. PBMCs were the source of the RNA used for TCR sequencing. Patients all came to the study from an endocrinology department in Xi'an, China. Trimming took 4 bases from V and 4 from J, leaving 5 bases between them. CDR3 length equals 11 residues. Germline CDR1 and CDR2: SGHTA and FQGNSA. The count of this clonotype is one. No antigen is known for it. This may be a read error: a much more frequent sequence differs by one nucleotide. Study outcomes and limitations: Persistent-disease Graves' patients showed less TCR diversity than new cases. TRBV28 was favored in persistent disease, as were TRBJ1-2 and TRBJ2-5.

Here the sequenced sample was peripheral blood mononuclear cells (PBMCs), taken when the disease was refractory, from a patient treated with antithyroid drugs. The sequence was obtained from a female donor with Graves disease. V gene TRBV7-2 combines with J gene TRBJ2-7; D uncertain. The CDR3 nucleotides are TGTGCCAGCAGCTGGCGATACGAGCAGTACTTC. Encoded protein: CASSWRYEQYF.